These T cell receptor beta chains were read from a single sample in a study of blood T cell repertoires in COVID-19. Assay: immunoSEQ multiplex PCR; the TCRdb copy retains only in-frame clones and omits some. Here the sample spans about 190,000 clones, 70% to 80% being singletons. The sequenced sample was peripheral blood. The receptors shown here come from a woman between 50 and 59 years old with acute or convalescent COVID-19. Both conserved end residues are part of each CDR3. A D gene is named only where the DNA matches it firmly. The listing skips clone size in some rows; elsewhere it reads once, few, many or a size class.

CDR3 DNA	CDR3 protein	V gene	clone size	D gene	J gene
TGTGCCAGTAGTCAGACAGGCGCCTACGAGCAGTACTTC	CASSQTGAYEQYF	TRBV19	few	-	TRBJ2-7
TGTGCCAGCAGCTCGGGGACGGGAGATGAAAAACTGTTTTTT	CASSSGTGDEKLFF	TRBV11-2	few	-	TRBJ1-4
TGTGCCAGCAGACCCCAGGACAGGTCCACCTACGAGCAGTACTTC	CASRPQDRSTYEQYF	TRBV6-8	-	TRBD1	TRBJ2-7
TGTGCCAGCTTAGAGGCCCTCTCCTACAATGAGCAGTTCTTC	CASLEALSYNEQFF	TRBV28	-	-	TRBJ2-1
TGTGCCAGCAGCCCGCTCGGGAGGGGAACAGATACGCAGTATTTT	CASSPLGRGTDTQYF	TRBV7-6	-	TRBD2	TRBJ2-3
TGTGCCAGCAGCCGAACAAGGGGGGGCCGGACCGGGGAGCTGTTTTTT	CASSRTRGGRTGELFF	TRBV11-3	-	-	TRBJ2-2
TGCAGTGCTAGTAGCGGGAGAACGGGCTCCTACGAGCAGTACTTC	CSASSGRTGSYEQYF	TRBV20-1	-	TRBD2	TRBJ2-7
TGTGCCAGCAGCTTGGGACCCGGGGCCTACGAGCAGTACTTC	CASSLGPGAYEQYF	TRBV5-5	-	-	TRBJ2-7
TGTGCCAGCAGCTTCCGAGGACATACCGGGGAGCTGTTTTTT	CASSFRGHTGELFF	TRBV5-4	-	-	TRBJ2-2
TGTGCCAGCGGTCGGGGGGCTGGAGATACGCAGTATTTT	CASGRGAGDTQYF	TRBV12-3/TRBV12-4	once	-	TRBJ2-3
TGTGCCAGCAGCCGTGGGGGGAGCACAGATACGCAGTATTTT	CASSRGGSTDTQYF	TRBV7-9	few	-	TRBJ2-3
TGTGCCAGCAGTTTGCCCCAAAAGCTAACGCAGTATTTT	CASSLPQKLTQYF	TRBV28	-	-	TRBJ2-3
TGTGCCAGCAGCTCTGGGAGGATCGGTGAAAAACTGTTTTTT	CASSSGRIGEKLFF	TRBV5-6	-	-	TRBJ1-4
TGTGCCAGCAGCCTCCGGACAGGGGCCTACAATGAGCAGTTCTTC	CASSLRTGAYNEQFF	TRBV11-3	-	TRBD1	TRBJ2-1
TGTGCCAGCAGTTTACCAGGGGCCTCGAGGACCCAGTACTTC	CASSLPGASRTQYF	TRBV27	-	-	TRBJ2-5
TGCAGCGTACTTTCCCTCGACAGGGTAAATGAAAAACTGTTTTTT	CSVLSLDRVNEKLFF	TRBV29-1	-	TRBD1	TRBJ1-4
TGCATGACAGGGGGGCAAGAGACCCAGTACTTC	CMTGGQETQYF	TRBV20-1	-	TRBD1	TRBJ2-5
TGTGCCAGCTCACCAAACGGGGGGCGATATGGCTACACCTTC	CASSPNGGRYGYTF	TRBV18	-	-	TRBJ1-2
TGTGCCAGCAGTTCACCGACTAGCGACAATGAGCAGTTCTTC	CASSSPTSDNEQFF	TRBV28	-	TRBD2	TRBJ2-1
TGCGCCAGCACGGGACAGGGGGCCAATGAGCAGTTCTTC	CASTGQGANEQFF	TRBV10-2	-	TRBD1	TRBJ2-1
TGTGCCAGCAGTGATATCGGGAGGGGAGTGCTCGAGCAGTACTTC	CASSDIGRGVLEQYF	TRBV6-1	-	TRBD2	TRBJ2-7
TGTGCCAGCAGCTTTGACAGGGGGATTGAAGCTTTCTTT	CASSFDRGIEAFF	TRBV12-3/TRBV12-4	-	TRBD1	TRBJ1-1
TGTGCCAGCTTAAGAAGGGAGGGACCCACTGAAGCTTTCTTT	CASLRREGPTEAFF	TRBV28	-	-	TRBJ1-1
TGTGCCAGCAGCCACCGAAGTCGGACTAGCGGGAGTATGGACACCGGGGAGCTGTTTTTT	CASSHRSRTSGSMDTGELFF	TRBV14	-	TRBD2	TRBJ2-2
TGTGCCAGCAGATTCAGGGGGCAGGGTGAAAAACTGTTTTTT	CASRFRGQGEKLFF	TRBV27	-	TRBD1	TRBJ1-4
TGTGCCACGGAGTTCGGCGTCGGAATCAATCAGCCCCAGCATTTT	CATEFGVGINQPQHF	TRBV28	-	-	TRBJ1-5
TGTGCCAGCAGCTCTAGTACGAACACTGAAGCTTTCTTT	CASSSSTNTEAFF	TRBV7-2	-	-	TRBJ1-1
TGTGCCAGCAGTCCCCGAGTGCTCGGTGAGCAGTTCTTC	CASSPRVLGEQFF	TRBV27	-	-	TRBJ2-1
TGTGCCAGTAGTATAGATCACGGGACAGGGGGCGCCTATGGCTACACCTTC	CASSIDHGTGGAYGYTF	TRBV19	-	TRBD1	TRBJ1-2
TGTGCCTTACAACCGGGACAGGGGGCTTCACCCCTCCACTTT	CALQPGQGASPLHF	TRBV30	-	TRBD1	TRBJ1-6
TGTGCCAGCAGCTTAACCCGCGGGAGGAATGAAAAACTGTTTTTT	CASSLTRGRNEKLFF	TRBV7-2	-	-	TRBJ1-4
TGTGCCAGCAGTTATGGAGGGGATACCACTGAAGCTTTCTTT	CASSYGGDTTEAFF	TRBV6-5	-	-	TRBJ1-1
TGTGCCAGCAGCCGCCCAGCGGGGGTTGGAGAAAAACTGTTTTTT	CASSRPAGVGEKLFF	TRBV14	-	-	TRBJ1-4
TGTGCCAGCAGACAGGGCTCTGGAAACACCATATATTTT	CASRQGSGNTIYF	TRBV6-5	-	-	TRBJ1-3
TGTGCCAGCAGTTTATCAGAATACACCGGGGAGCTGTTTTTT	CASSLSEYTGELFF	TRBV28	-	-	TRBJ2-2
TGTGCCAGCAGCCTCGGGACCGCGGGGGGGGAGCTGTTTTTT	CASSLGTAGGELFF	TRBV7-2	-	-	TRBJ2-2
TGTGCCAGTAGCGACTTAGCTAACTATGGCTACACCTTC	CASSDLANYGYTF	TRBV19	-	-	TRBJ1-2
TGTGCCAGCAGCGTAGTATGTAGGAGGACAGCCTACTCTGGAAACACCATATATTTT	CASSVVCRRTAYSGNTIYF	TRBV9	-	-	TRBJ1-3
TGTGCCAGCAGTTCTAGCGGGAGGTATAATGAGCAGTTCTTC	CASSSSGRYNEQFF	TRBV6-5	-	TRBD2	TRBJ2-1
TGTGCCAGCAGCGCCGACAGGGTTGGGGAGCTGTTTTTT	CASSADRVGELFF	TRBV5-8	-	TRBD1	TRBJ2-2